This TCR beta chain was profiled in a study of T cells in Graves' hyperthyroidism and ophthalmopathy. V lost 3 bases, J lost 5 bases, and 10 bases lay in between. Germline assignment: CDR1 SNHLY and CDR2 FYNNEI. The CDR3 length is 13 residues. Amplified regions were TCR beta CDR3 sequences from RNA transcripts. RT-PCR in the first round (using the HTBI primer set) targeted the TCR CDR3. Using its own MiXCR run on the multiplex PCR reads, TCRdb lists one record per CDR3 protein. The sample lists hundreds of thousands of distinct CDR3 sequences, around 38% occurring once. PBMCs were sourced from roughly 9.7 ml fresh peripheral blood. A word on this clonotype: Its specificity is not known.

Study-level points and caveats: The model identified upcoming ophthalmopathy a median about 6.5 months ahead of onset.

Specimen: blood. This receptor was identified in a man younger than 35 with Graves' hyperthyroidism. This sequence joins TRBV2 and TRBJ2-5; possible D gene TRBD1, 6 bases. The chain's CDR3 is CASSDRGAETQYF. The CDR3, as DNA: TGTGCCAGCAGTGACAGGGGCGCGGAGACCCAGTACTTC.